Listed here are 8 T cell receptor beta chains from one sample, sequenced in a study of T cell responses to AZD1222 COVID-19 vaccine (dated by TCRdb to the early 2020s). The sample's time point label, decoded: baseline before first vaccination. Library preparation employed the immunoSEQ multiplex PCR assay. TCRdb mirrors the immuneACCESS table, restricted to in-frame sequences. Some clones are absent from its copies; in checked studies, under half trace to an unresolved V gene, and the reason for the others is unknown. The sample profile shows over 80,000 clones; more than 80% of them were found once. The top ten clones comprise approximately 30% of the sample. This specimen consisted of peripheral blood, obtained on day 0 of AZD1222 vaccination. The receptors originated from an adult in good health.

This sequence joins TRBV9 and TRBJ2-7; 13 bases agree with TRBD2. The CDR3 totals 18 residues. Germline V gene data show CDR1 as SGDLS and CDR2 as YYNGEE. V trimming: 4 bases; J trimming: 2 bases; junction bases outside the gene matches: 12. CDR3 in amino acids: CASSLWTSGSYHPYEQYF. The CDR3 DNA sequence: TGTGCCAGCAGCCTCTGGACTAGCGGGAGTTACCACCCCTACGAGCAGTACTTC.

The J gene is TRBJ2-2, the V gene TRBV7-9; tentatively, D is TRBD1 (6 bases). Looked up from germline, CDR1 is SEHNR and CDR2 is FQNEAQ (reference sequence). V was cut by 5 bases and J by 0 bases, with 13 bases left in between. The CDR3 runs 16 residues. The CDR3 coding sequence is TGTGCCAGCAGCGCACGGGACACCGCGAACACCGGGGAGCTGTTTTTT. Translated: CASSARDTANTGELFF.

The rearrangement uses TRBV5-1 and TRBJ2-1, with TRBD1 identical over 9 bases. Germline V CDR1 and CDR2: SGHRS, YFSETQ. The CDR3 is made up of 13 amino acids. V lost 4 bases to trimming and J lost 14 bases; unmatched junction nucleotides: 10. This chain's CDR3 is CASSTGQGREKFF. The CDR3 DNA is TGCGCCAGCAGCACGGGACAGGGACGGGAAAAGTTCTTC.

The gene calls are TRBV28 and TRBJ1-1; 8 bases agree with TRBD1. Trimming took 5 bases from V and 8 from J; bases not matched to a gene: 10. The germline gives CDR1 MDHEN, CDR2 SYDVKM. The CDR3 spans 14 residues. For the CDR3, the DNA is TGTGCCAGCAGTGCGGCAGGGGGCCCCTCGGAAGCTTTCTTT. It specifies CASSAAGGPSEAFF. Filled out from reference TRBV28 and TRBJ1-1, the complete variable domain reads DVKVTQSSRYLVKRTGEKVFLECVQDMDHENMFWYRQDPGLGLRLIYFSYDVKMKEKGDIPEGYSVSREKKERFSLILESASTNQTSMYLCASSAAGGPSEAFFGQGTRLTVV.

The rearrangement joins TRBV14 to TRBJ2-7; D is unresolved. The V gene's germline CDR1 is SGHDN and CDR2 FVKESK. V gave up 0 bases and J gave up 2 bases, with 8 bases separating them. There are 14 residues in the CDR3. The CDR3 coding sequence is TGTGCCAGCAGCCAAGAACAGATAACCTACGAGCAGTACTTC. Its protein is CASSQEQITYEQYF.

This chain joins TRBV3-1 (or the pseudogene TRBV3-2) and TRBJ1-4; 7 bases map to TRBD1. Germline CDR1 and CDR2: LGHDT and YNNKEL (reference sequence). The CDR3 is 15 residues long. J lost 8 bases, V lost 1 base, and 7 bases had no gene match. CDR3 nucleotide sequence: TGTGCCAGCAGCCAAGTAGACAGGGCGAAGGAAAAACTGTTTTTT. Its protein product is CASSQVDRAKEKLFF.

The chain has TRBV5-1 and TRBJ1-3, with TRBD1 as a possible D gene (6 bases). Germline CDR1 SGHRS, CDR2 YFSETQ. The length of the CDR3 is 15 residues. The germline V and J ends were trimmed by 2 bases and 8 bases, with 17 bases remaining between them. The CDR3 here is CASSFGGRSGDTIYF. Here the CDR3 DNA reads TGCGCCAGCAGCTTCGGGGGGCGATCAGGTGACACCATATATTTT.

V and J are TRBV5-1 and TRBJ1-2; 7 bases are shared with TRBD1. Germline V gene sequence: CDR1 SGHRS, CDR2 YFSETQ. J gave up 4 bases and V 3 bases, and 9 bases lay outside the gene matches. CDR3 length: 15 residues. The CDR3 region has the DNA TGCGCCAGCAGCTCCGGGACAGTGGTGTTCTATGGCTACACCTTC. This translates into CASSSGTVVFYGYTF.